This entry is about one TCR beta chain. Its cognate antigen has yet to be identified. No per-base quality is available; no much larger clone lies one base away. The sample is drawn from a study of blood T cell repertoires in COVID-19 (dated by TCRdb to 2020 to 2022). With respect to the entire study: Samples from collaborators originated in the United States, Italy and Spain and spanned both the acute and convalescent phases of COVID-19. A de-identified subject ID, COVID-19 status, age in years and sex were almost always included in the sample metadata. The material from the prospective study consisted of cDNA or gDNA derived from T cells, B-cell-depleted T cells, or PBMCs. The repertoires were released in a freely available public database intended as a resource for research on the immune response to SARS-CoV-2. Samples were obtained from the ongoing ImmuneRACE study (first 160 participants) and from over a thousand subjects provided by 6 global collaborators. Where HLA class I and class II types were available, the types were taken from metadata supplied by the sample provider, not from assay-based typing. Subjects who had been exposed to COVID-19, were actively infected with it, or had recovered from it provided the deeply sampled blood TCRbeta repertoires that made up the dataset. Study-wide conclusions, independent of this receptor: The quantity of clinical and demographic metadata differed by source and by participant and was supplied without curation.

Its CDR3 holds 18 amino acids, cysteine through phenylalanine. CDR3 DNA is the only sequence kept; it has 54 bases, read in frame from the first base. Germline trimming: 2 bases from V, 3 bases from J; junction bases outside gene matches: 14. CDR1 and CDR2 are read off the germline V gene (reference sequence) as LNHDA and SQIVND. Each collaborating institution followed its own protocols to collect whole blood in K2EDTA tubes. Collaborator samples were shipped for TCRbeta analysis as frozen whole blood, isolated PBMCs, or DNA extracted from either sample type. TCRbeta CDR3 regions were amplified from genomic DNA using the immunoSEQ Assay, a bias-controlled multiplex PCR. The study's processing was this. The number of nucleated cells in each sample was estimated from the amplification of reference gene primers within the assay. Sequence reads were collapsed and filtered to measure the absolute abundance of every unique TCRbeta CDR3 rearrangement. For each sample, productive Simpson clonality was calculated as the square root of Simpson's diversity index across productive rearrangements. TCRdb holds this immuneACCESS table with in-frame rearrangements only. Some clones are missing; in checked studies, unresolved V genes explain under half, and the rest has no known cause. Clone size and V and J calls were adopted from that table, with D and trimming inferred from the DNA. The sample table contains around 260,000 clones; only one count was recorded for 84% of them. The ten top clones hold around 4% of the sample.

The sequenced sample was peripheral blood. This TCR was sampled from a man between 60 and 75 years old with acute or convalescent COVID-19. Recombination connected TRBV19 to TRBJ2-3, with TRBD2 identical over 7 junction bases. The CDR3 sequence is CASSIRSSGGRQTDTQYF. The DNA reads TGTGCCAGTAGTATACGGTCTTCGGGCGGGAGACAAACAGATACGCAGTATTTT.